This T cell receptor beta chain was observed in a study of blood T cell repertoires in COVID-19. Overall study: The United States, Italy and Spain supplied acute and convalescent COVID-19 samples. PBMCs, B-cell-depleted T cells, or T cells were the source of the cDNA or gDNA that made up the material.

In the source study's methods: Quantification of nucleated cells was approximated via reference gene primer amplification. TCRdb's copy holds only in-frame clones and misses some; the assay was immunoSEQ multiplex PCR. V and J calls and clone size are given by that table; D and trimming were obtained from the DNA. The table includes roughly 100,000 clones, 70% to 90% detected once. The receptor was isolated from a man aged 35 to 55 with active or convalescent COVID-19. Material: peripheral blood.

CDR3 bases: TGCGCCAGCAGGGCAGCTCCTCGGGAGCCCTACGAGCAGTACTTC. Protein: CASRAAPREPYEQYF. The rearrangement links TRBV4-1 to TRBJ2-7, with D possibly matching TRBD2 (6 bases). V was clipped by 6 bases and J by 2 bases, with 17 bases between them. The CDR3 loop spans 15 amino acids. The V gene's germline CDR1 is MGHRA and CDR2 YSYEKL.